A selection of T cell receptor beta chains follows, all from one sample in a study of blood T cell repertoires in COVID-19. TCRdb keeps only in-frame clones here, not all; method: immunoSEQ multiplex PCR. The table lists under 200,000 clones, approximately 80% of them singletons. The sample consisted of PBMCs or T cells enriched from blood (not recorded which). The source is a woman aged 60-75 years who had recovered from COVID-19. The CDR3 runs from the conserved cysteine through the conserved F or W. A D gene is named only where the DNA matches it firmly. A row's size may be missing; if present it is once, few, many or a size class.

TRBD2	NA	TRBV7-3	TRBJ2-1	TGTGCCAGCAGCCCCGGGACTAGCGGGGACAATGAGCAGTTCTTC	CASSPGTSGDNEQFF
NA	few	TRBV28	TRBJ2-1	TGTGCCACCCGAGAGGCGGGACTCCTTTGGGATGAGCAGTTCTTC	CATREAGLLWDEQFF
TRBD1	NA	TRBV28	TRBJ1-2	TGTGCCAGCAGTTCCCCGGCAGGGGGCGCCTATGGCTACACCTTC	CASSSPAGGAYGYTF
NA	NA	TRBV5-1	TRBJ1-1	TGCGCCAGCAGCTTGGACCCCGGGATAAACACTGAAGCTTTCTTT	CASSLDPGINTEAFF
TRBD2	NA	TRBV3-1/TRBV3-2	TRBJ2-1	TGTGCCAGCAGCCAAGGGGGGACTACTACTAATGAGCAGTTCTTC	CASSQGGTTTNEQFF
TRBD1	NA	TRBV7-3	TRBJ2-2	TGTGCCAGCAGCAGACAGGGTCAGGGCACCGGGGAGCTGTTTTTT	CASSRQGQGTGELFF
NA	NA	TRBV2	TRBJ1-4	TGTGCCAGCAACCGGGAGGCGAGTGAAAAACTGTTTTTT	CASNREASEKLFF
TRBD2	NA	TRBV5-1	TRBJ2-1	TGCGCCAGCAGCCCACAGACTAGCGGGAGCAATGTTGAGCAGTTCTTC	CASSPQTSGSNVEQFF
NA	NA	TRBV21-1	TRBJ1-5	TGTGCCAGCAGCAAAACAGGGGTGGTTTGGCATCAGCCCCAGCATTTT	CASSKTGVVWHQPQHF
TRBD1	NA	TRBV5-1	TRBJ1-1	TGCGCCAGCAGCTTCACCGGGACAGGCCTCACTGAAGCTTTCTTT	CASSFTGTGLTEAFF
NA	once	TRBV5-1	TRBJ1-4	TGCGCCAGCAGCAGGGACAAAGGGGCAAATGAAAAACTGTTTTTT	CASSRDKGANEKLFF
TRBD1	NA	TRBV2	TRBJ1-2	TGTGCCAGCAGTGGTGCGACGGGACAGACTAACTATGGCTACACCTTC	CASSGATGQTNYGYTF
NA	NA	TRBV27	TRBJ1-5	TGTGCCAGCAGCCTGGGCAGGAGCAATCAGCCCCAGCATTTT	CASSLGRSNQPQHF
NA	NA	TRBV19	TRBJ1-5	TGTGCCAGTAGTATACACCCTGCGGGGGGAAGGAGGAGCAATCAGCCCCAGCATTTT	CASSIHPAGGRRSNQPQHF
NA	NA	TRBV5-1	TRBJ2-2	TGCGCCAGCAGCGCCGAGGGGGAGACCACCGGGGAGCTGTTTTTT	CASSAEGETTGELFF
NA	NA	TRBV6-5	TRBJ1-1	TGTGCCAGCAGTTACTCATCCGACACTGAAGCTTTCTTT	CASSYSSDTEAFF
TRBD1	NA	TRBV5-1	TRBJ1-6	TGCGCCAGCAGCTTGGGGACAGGGGTGGCACCCCTCCACTTT	CASSLGTGVAPLHF
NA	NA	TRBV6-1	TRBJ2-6	TGTGCCAGCAGTGAACCTAGAGGAGGGCCCAGCTCTGGGGCCAACGTCCTGACTTTC	CASSEPRGGPSSGANVLTF
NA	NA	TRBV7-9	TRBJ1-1	TGTGCCAGCAGCTTAGAGGGAGGGGCTGAAGCTTTCTTT	CASSLEGGAEAFF
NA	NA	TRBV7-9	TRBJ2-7	TGTGCCAGCAGCTCTCCTTCTAGCTCCTACGAGCAGTACTTC	CASSSPSSSYEQYF
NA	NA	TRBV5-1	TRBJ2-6	TGCGCCAGCAGCTTGTATTCTGGGGCCAACGTCCTGACTTTC	CASSLYSGANVLTF
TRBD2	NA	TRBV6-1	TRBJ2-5	TGTGCCAGCAGTAGACTAGCGGCAAAGGAGGAGACCCAGTACTTC	CASSRLAAKEETQYF
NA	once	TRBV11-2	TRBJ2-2	TGTGCCAGCAGCCAAGAGGGCTGGAACACCGGGGAGCTGTTTTTT	CASSQEGWNTGELFF
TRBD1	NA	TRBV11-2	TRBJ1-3	TGTGCCAGCAGCCCCCAGACAGGGGGCCTAGGAAACACCATATATTTT	CASSPQTGGLGNTIYF
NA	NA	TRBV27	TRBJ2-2	TGTGCCAGCAGTTTACTATGGTCCTGGAACACCGGGGAGCTGTTTTTT	CASSLLWSWNTGELFF
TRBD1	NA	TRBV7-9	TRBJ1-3	TGTGCCAGCAGCTTAGGAGGGACAGGGAAGGACACCATATATTTT	CASSLGGTGKDTIYF
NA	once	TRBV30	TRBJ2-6	TGTGCCTGGTCCGAGCAGGCTGGGGCCAACGTCCTGACTTTC	CAWSEQAGANVLTF
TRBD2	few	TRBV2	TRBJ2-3	TGTGCCAGCAGTGCGGTTCAGACTAGCGGGGACACAGATACGCAGTATTTT	CASSAVQTSGDTDTQYF
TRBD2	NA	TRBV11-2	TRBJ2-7	TGTGCCAGCAGCTACGGACGGCCGGGACTAGCGGGCTACGAGCAGTACTTC	CASSYGRPGLAGYEQYF
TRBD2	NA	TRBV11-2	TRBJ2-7	TGTGCCAGCAGCTTAGAGCCTAGCGGGAGGGTGTGGGAGCAGTACTTC	CASSLEPSGRVWEQYF
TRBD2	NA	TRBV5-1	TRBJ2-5	TGCGCCAGCAGCTTGGGCGGTAGCGGGACCCAAGAGACCCAGTACTTC	CASSLGGSGTQETQYF
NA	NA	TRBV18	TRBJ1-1	TGTGCCAGCTCACCGGGACAAAGGAACACTGAAGCTTTCTTT	CASSPGQRNTEAFF
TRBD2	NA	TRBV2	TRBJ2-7	TGTGCCAGCGGGGAGAGGGAGGGCCCTTACGAGCAGTACTTC	CASGEREGPYEQYF
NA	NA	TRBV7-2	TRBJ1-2	TGTGCCAGCAGCTTAGCGTTTGGGAGGACTAACTATGGCTACACCTTC	CASSLAFGRTNYGYTF